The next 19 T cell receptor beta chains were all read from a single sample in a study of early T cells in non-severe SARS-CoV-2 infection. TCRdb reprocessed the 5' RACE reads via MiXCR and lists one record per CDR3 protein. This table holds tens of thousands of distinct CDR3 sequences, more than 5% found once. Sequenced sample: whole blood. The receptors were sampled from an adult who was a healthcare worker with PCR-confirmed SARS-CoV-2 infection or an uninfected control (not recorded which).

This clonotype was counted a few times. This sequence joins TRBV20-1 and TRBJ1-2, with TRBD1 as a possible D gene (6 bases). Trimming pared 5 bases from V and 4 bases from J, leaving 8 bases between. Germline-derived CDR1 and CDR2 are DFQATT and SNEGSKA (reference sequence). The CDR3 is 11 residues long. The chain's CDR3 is CSAGQIYGYTF. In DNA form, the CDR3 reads TGCAGTGCTGGACAGATCTATGGCTACACCTTC.

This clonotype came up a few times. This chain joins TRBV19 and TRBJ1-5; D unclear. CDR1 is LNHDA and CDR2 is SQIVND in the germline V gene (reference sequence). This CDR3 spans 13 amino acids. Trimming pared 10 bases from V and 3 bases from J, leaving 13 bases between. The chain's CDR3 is CATGEGVNQPQHF. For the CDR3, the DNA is TGTGCCACTGGAGAGGGAGTCAATCAGCCCCAGCATTTT.

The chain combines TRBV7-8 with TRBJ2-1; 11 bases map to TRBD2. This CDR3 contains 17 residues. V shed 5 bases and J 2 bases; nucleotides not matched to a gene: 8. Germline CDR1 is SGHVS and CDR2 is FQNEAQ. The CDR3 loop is CASSVRGLADTYNEQFF. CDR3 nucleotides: TGTGCCAGCAGCGTCAGGGGACTAGCGGATACCTACAATGAGCAGTTCTTC. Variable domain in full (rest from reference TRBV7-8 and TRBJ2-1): GAGVSQSPRYKVAKRGQDVALRCDPISGHVSLFWYQQALGQGPEFLTYFQNEAQLDKSGLPSDRFFAERPEGSVSTLKIQRTQQEDSAVYLCASSVRGLADTYNEQFFGPGTRLTVL.

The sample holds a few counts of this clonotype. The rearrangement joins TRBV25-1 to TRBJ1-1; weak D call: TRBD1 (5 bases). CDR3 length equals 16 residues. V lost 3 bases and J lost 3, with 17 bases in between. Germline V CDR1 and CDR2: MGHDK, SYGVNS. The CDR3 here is CASSDSRIGRDTEAFF. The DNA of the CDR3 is TGTGCCAGCAGTGACTCTAGGATTGGCAGGGACACTGAAGCTTTCTTT.

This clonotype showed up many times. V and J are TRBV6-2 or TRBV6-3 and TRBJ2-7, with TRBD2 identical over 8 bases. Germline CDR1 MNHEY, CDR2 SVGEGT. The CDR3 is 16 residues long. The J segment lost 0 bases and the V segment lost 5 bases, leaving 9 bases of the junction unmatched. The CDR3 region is CASSDPPLAGSYEQYF. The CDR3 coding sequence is TGTGCCAGCAGTGACCCCCCGCTAGCGGGCTCCTACGAGCAGTACTTC.

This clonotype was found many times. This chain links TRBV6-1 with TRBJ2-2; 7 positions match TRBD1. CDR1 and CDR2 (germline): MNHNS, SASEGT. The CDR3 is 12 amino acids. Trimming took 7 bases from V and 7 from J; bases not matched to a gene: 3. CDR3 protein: CASTAGGGELFF. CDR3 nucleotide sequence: TGTGCCAGCACCGCAGGGGGCGGGGAGCTGTTTTTT.

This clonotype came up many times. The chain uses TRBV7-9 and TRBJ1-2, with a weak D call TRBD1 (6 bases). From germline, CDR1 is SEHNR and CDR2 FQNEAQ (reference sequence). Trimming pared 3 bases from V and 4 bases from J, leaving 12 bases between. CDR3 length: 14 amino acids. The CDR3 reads CASSLLTGIYGYTF. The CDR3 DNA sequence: TGTGCCAGCAGCTTGTTAACAGGGATCTATGGCTACACCTTC.

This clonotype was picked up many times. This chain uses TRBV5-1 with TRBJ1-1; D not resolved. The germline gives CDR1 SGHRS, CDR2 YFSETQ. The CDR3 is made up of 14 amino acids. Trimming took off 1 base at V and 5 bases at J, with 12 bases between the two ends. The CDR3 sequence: CASSLLGEGTEAFF. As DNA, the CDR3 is TGCGCCAGCAGCTTGCTCGGAGAAGGGACTGAAGCTTTCTTT.

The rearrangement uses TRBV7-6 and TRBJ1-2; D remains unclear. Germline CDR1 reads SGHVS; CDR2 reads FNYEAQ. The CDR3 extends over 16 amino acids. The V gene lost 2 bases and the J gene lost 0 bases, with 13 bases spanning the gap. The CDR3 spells CASSLTRREANYGYTF. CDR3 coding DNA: TGTGCCAGCAGCTTAACCAGACGGGAAGCTAACTATGGCTACACCTTC.

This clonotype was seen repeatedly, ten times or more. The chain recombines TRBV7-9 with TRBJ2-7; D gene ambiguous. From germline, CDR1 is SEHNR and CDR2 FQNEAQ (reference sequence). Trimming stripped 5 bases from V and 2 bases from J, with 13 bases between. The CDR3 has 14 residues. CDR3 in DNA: TGTGCCAGCAGCCCGGGCTCGGCAGCCTACGAGCAGTACTTC. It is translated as CASSPGSAAYEQYF.

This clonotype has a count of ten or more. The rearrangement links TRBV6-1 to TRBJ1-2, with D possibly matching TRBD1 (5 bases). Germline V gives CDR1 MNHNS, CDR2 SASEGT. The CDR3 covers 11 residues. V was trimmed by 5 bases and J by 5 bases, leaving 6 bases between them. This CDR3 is CASSRGYGYTF. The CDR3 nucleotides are TGTGCCAGCAGTAGGGGATATGGCTACACCTTC.

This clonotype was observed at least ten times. As DNA, the CDR3 is TGTGCCAGCAGCGCTGTTTACGAGACGGATCACAGAGAGCAGTTCTTC. As protein: CASSAVYETDHREQFF. This chain uses TRBV9 with TRBJ2-1; D is undetermined. With 3 bases removed from V and 10 bases from J, the gap between germline ends came to 23 bases. Germline V gene sequence: CDR1 SGDLS, CDR2 YYNGEE. The length of the CDR3 is 16 residues. Together with reference TRBV9 and TRBJ2-1, the CDR3 gives the full variable domain: DSGVTQTPKHLITATGQRVTLRCSPRSGDLSVYWYQQSLDQGLQFLIQYYNGEERAKGNILERFSAQQFPDLHSELNLSSLELGDSALYFCASSAVYETDHREQFFGPGTRLTVL.

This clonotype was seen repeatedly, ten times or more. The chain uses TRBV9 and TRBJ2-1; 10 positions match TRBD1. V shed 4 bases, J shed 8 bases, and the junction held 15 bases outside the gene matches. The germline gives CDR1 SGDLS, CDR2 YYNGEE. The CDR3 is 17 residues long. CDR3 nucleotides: TGTGCCAGCAGCCCTATATATGGGGACAGGGGTTTTCATGAGCAGTTCTTC. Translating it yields CASSPIYGDRGFHEQFF.

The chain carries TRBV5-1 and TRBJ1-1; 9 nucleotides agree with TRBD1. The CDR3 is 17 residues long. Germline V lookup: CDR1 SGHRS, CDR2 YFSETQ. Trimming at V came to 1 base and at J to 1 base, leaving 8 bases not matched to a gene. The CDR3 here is CASSLRGTGYSNTEAFF. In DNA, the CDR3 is TGCGCCAGCAGCTTGCGAGGGACAGGGTACTCGAACACTGAAGCTTTCTTT.

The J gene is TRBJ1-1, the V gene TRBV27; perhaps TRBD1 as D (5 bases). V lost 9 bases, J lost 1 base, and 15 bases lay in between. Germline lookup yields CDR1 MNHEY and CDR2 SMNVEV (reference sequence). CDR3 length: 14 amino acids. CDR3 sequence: CASRLRASNTEAFF. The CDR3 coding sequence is TGTGCCAGTAGGCTCAGGGCCTCGAACACTGAAGCTTTCTTT.

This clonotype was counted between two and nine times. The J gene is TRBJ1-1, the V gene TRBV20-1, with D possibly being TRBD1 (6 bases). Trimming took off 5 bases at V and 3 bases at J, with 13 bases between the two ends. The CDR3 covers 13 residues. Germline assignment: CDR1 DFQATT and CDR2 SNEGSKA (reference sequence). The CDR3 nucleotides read TGCAGTGCTGCCAGACAGGACTACACTGAAGCTTTCTTT. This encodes CSAARQDYTEAFF.

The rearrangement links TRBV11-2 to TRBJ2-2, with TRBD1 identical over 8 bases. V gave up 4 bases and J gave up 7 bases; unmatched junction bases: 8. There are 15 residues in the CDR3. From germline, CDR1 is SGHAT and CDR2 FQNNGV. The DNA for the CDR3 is TGTGCCAGCAGCTCGCTCAGGGGGCGCGGCGGGGAGCTGTTTTTT. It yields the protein CASSSLRGRGGELFF.

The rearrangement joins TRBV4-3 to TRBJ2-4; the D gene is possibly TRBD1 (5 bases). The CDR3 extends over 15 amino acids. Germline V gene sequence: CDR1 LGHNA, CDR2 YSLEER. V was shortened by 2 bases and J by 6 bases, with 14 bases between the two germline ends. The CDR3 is CASSQLVGQGNIQYF. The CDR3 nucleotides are TGCGCCAGCAGCCAATTAGTGGGGCAGGGAAACATTCAGTACTTC.

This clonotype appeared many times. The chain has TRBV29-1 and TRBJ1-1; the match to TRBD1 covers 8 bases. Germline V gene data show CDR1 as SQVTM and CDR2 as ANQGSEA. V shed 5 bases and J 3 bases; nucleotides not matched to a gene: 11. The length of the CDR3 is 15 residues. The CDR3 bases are TGCAGCGTTACGGCCCAGGGGGCGTCGGACACTGAAGCTTTCTTT. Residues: CSVTAQGASDTEAFF. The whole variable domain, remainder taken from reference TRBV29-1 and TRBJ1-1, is SAVISQKPSRDICQRGTSLTIQCQVDSQVTMMFWYRQQPGQSLTLIATANQGSEATYESGFVIDKFPISRPNLTFSTLTVSNMSPEDSSIYLCSVTAQGASDTEAFFGQGTRLTVV.